This TCR beta chain was sequenced during a study of Ad26.COV2.S vaccination and SARS-CoV-2 variants (dated by TCRdb to the early 2020s). Study-level background: Donors in the vaccine arm were drawn from COV1001, a phase I-IIa trial of Ad26.COV2.S in healthy adults that was multicentre, randomized, double-blind and placebo-controlled. Participants in the trial were split at random into five groups of five each, receiving low-dose or high-dose Ad26.COV2.S once or twice, or else placebo on both occasions. Ad26.COV2.S was given intramuscularly at 5x10^10 or 1x10^11 viral particles, as a single shot or as two shots 56 days apart. The TCR-sequenced set comprised approximately 32 samples: some 19 Ad26.COV2.S vaccine recipients, 5 placebo recipients and 8 SARS-CoV-2 convalescent individuals. TCRbeta repertoire sequencing served as the tool for gauging how specific and how broad the SARS-CoV-2-reactive T cell receptors were following Ad26.COV2.S vaccination. Investigators remained blinded to trial group allocation during experiments and outcome assessment.

From the cysteine through the phenylalanine, the CDR3 covers 17 amino acids. Kept here is only the CDR3 DNA, which spans 51 bases and is read in frame from base 1. The junction shows trimming of 6 bases on V and 0 bases on J, and the gene matches do not reach 6 bases of it. In the germline V gene, CDR1 corresponds to LGHNT and CDR2 to FRNRAP. Overall study results and their limits: After vaccination, spike-specific CD8+ and CD4+ T cell responses were reported to show substantial breadth. Higher spike-specific TCR breadth was observed in Ad26.COV2.S recipients than in placebo recipients (P = 0.0014). Comparing responses between vaccine doses or regimens was not something the study was powered to do. It was noted by the authors that total T cell responses may have been underestimated by the TCR breadth and depth analyses. Vaccine and placebo recipients had comparable non-spike TCR breadth, which fits with the vaccine containing only spike.

TCRbeta CDR3 regions were sequenced with the immunoSEQ Assay. After extraction, genomic DNA underwent amplification by bias-controlled multiplex PCR, followed by high-throughput sequencing. Per the original workflow: To quantify the absolute abundance of every unique TCRbeta CDR3 region, sequences were collapsed and filtered. T cell fraction was estimated by normalizing TCRbeta template counts to usable DNA, which was measured by amplifying reference genes present in all nucleated cells. Repertoire TCRs were annotated as SARS-CoV-2-specific when V gene, CDR3 amino acid sequence and J gene were exactly matched to a known reactive TCR set. MIRA supplied the reference SARS-CoV-2 TCR set, which was filtered for enrichment in COVID-19-positive ImmuneCODE repertoires so that public or cross-reactive TCRs were removed. Based on the MIRA antigens, annotated TCRs were further analysed at the level of specific ORF or position within ORF. Breadth was defined as the number of annotated unique rearrangements divided by the total number of unique productive rearrangements, and depth was defined as the summed frequency of the annotated unique rearrangements. Two-sided Wilcoxon rank-sum tests were applied when comparing TCR breadth between groups. As stored in TCRdb, this immuneACCESS dataset retains in-frame rearrangements with V and J assigned. A fraction of the clones does not appear; measured against another copy, unresolved V genes explain less than half of the discrepancy, and the remainder lacks a known reason. The V and J calls and clone size were taken over from that table, and D and trimming were inferred from the DNA. In all, the sample holds a few hundred thousand clones, and 83% of those were seen once. Clones ranked in the top ten supply about 7.4% of the sample.

The treatment or condition label for this specimen denotes: around 19 received Ad26.COV2.S at low or high dose, single or two shots; roughly five received placebo; per-sample allocation not given. Repertoires of vaccine and placebo recipients were sequenced from samples collected on day 63 after the first injection. In Cohort 1b, 25 adults aged 18-55 years were enrolled at a single site in Boston, USA, between 29 July and 7 August 2020. As a vaccine, Ad26.COV2.S was a replication-incompetent adenovirus type 26 vector that expressed a prefusion-stabilized SARS-CoV-2 spike protein derived from the original Wuhan strain. With regard to this clone: Its target antigen remains unknown. Nothing much larger sits one base from this clone, and base qualities are not available.

The chain joins TRBV12-5 to TRBJ2-3; TRBD2 aligns with 13 central bases. The source was peripheral blood, collected in a trial of Ad26.COV2.S vaccine versus placebo. The TCR originated in a person between 18 and 65 years old who received the Ad26.COV2.S COVID-19 vaccine or a placebo. The CDR3 has the sequence CASGVLTSGRSTDTQYF. The nucleotide sequence is given as TGTGCTAGTGGGGTACTGACTAGCGGGAGGAGCACAGATACGCAGTATTTT.